A single sample gave rise to the 18 T cell receptor beta chains below, sequenced in a study of cytomegalovirus exposure and HLA in healthy donors. The PCR ran on 60 Vbeta and 13 Jbeta primers. Using immunoSEQ multiplex PCR, the repertoire was profiled, and TCRdb retains in-frame clones only, with some absent. Among 110,000 to 150,000 clones listed, roughly four fifths were seen once. The sample was PBMCs. These receptors all stem from a male donor in good health and CMV-seronegative.

The sample holds a few counts of this clone. The rearrangement uses TRBV7-9 and TRBJ2-7; the D gene is possibly TRBD2 (6 bases). The CDR3 sequence is 16 residues long. The germline CDR1 and CDR2 sequences are SEHNR and FQNEAQ (reference sequence). Trimming took 5 bases from V and 4 from J, leaving 21 bases between them. The CDR3 coding sequence is TGTGCCAGCAGCCCCCTTGGCGGGGCGGGGTCATACGAGCAGTACTTC. Translation: CASSPLGGAGSYEQYF.

The chain has TRBV27 and TRBJ1-2, with 7 bases that match TRBD1. The CDR3 runs 13 residues. Germline loops: CDR1 MNHEY, CDR2 SMNVEV (reference sequence). With 7 bases clipped from V and 4 bases from J, the junction kept 6 bases outside the gene matches. For the CDR3, the DNA is TGTGCCAGCAAAAACAGGGGTGGCTATGGCTACACCTTC. This gives the protein CASKNRGGYGYTF.

Notes on this clone: The junction shows a germline mismatch at one end, possibly a read error. This chain connects TRBV7-9 to TRBJ1-1, with 12 positions matching TRBD1. Germline loops: CDR1 SEHNR, CDR2 FQNEAQ (reference sequence). The CDR3 totals 15 residues. The CDR3 DNA reads as TGTTCCAGCAGCTCTGGGACAGGGGGCGAGGGTGAAGCTTTCTTT. Protein product: CSSSSGTGGEGEAFF.

This clone has just one count. The CDR3 here is CASSPGKQGAYEQYF. CDR3 DNA: TGCGCCAGCAGCCCCGGGAAACAGGGGGCTTACGAGCAGTACTTC. The V call is TRBV4-3, the J call TRBJ2-7; 9 bases are shared with TRBD1. CDR1 LGHNA and CDR2 YSLEER come from the germline V gene. Trimming cost V 4 bases and J 4 bases; bases outside gene matches: 8. The CDR3 runs 15 residues.

The chain uses TRBV28 and TRBJ2-2, with TRBD2 matching 14 bases. The germline CDR1 and CDR2 sequences are MDHEN and SYDVKM. The CDR3 covers 19 residues. The junction had 8 bases not matched to a gene; V was cut back by 1 base and J by 4 bases. The CDR3 sequence is CASSLSAGLAGVLTGELFF. CDR3 coding DNA: TGTGCCAGCAGTTTATCTGCGGGACTAGCGGGAGTACTCACCGGGGAGCTGTTTTTT. Complete variable domain (other parts from reference TRBV28 and TRBJ2-2): DVKVTQSSRYLVKRTGEKVFLECVQDMDHENMFWYRQDPGLGLRLIYFSYDVKMKEKGDIPEGYSVSREKKERFSLILESASTNQTSMYLCASSLSAGLAGVLTGELFFGEGSRLTVL.

This chain uses TRBV6-4 with TRBJ2-1; maybe TRBD2 (5 bases). Trimming took off 3 bases at V and 5 bases at J, with 11 bases between the two ends. The CDR3 length is 14 residues. Germline assignment: CDR1 MRHNA and CDR2 SNTAGT. In nucleotides, the CDR3 is TGTGCCAGCAGTGAATCGGACTCAAACAATGAGCAGTTCTTC. It codes for CASSESDSNNEQFF.

The chain couples TRBV28 to TRBJ2-1, with D possibly matching TRBD2 (5 bases). Trimming removed 5 bases from V and 4 bases from J, with 21 bases in between. Germline V gene data show CDR1 as MDHEN and CDR2 as SYDVKM. The CDR3 has 17 amino acids. The CDR3 DNA reads TGTGCCAGCAGTCCCGTCGGGAACGGCTCGTTTTACAATGAGCAGTTCTTC. This translates into CASSPVGNGSFYNEQFF.

The chain couples TRBV7-9 to TRBJ2-1; 7 bases match TRBD1. This CDR3 is built from 15 residues. The V gene's germline CDR1 is SEHNR and CDR2 FQNEAQ (reference sequence). The V segment lost 5 bases and the J segment 3 bases; nucleotides outside the gene matches: 7. The CDR3 DNA follows: TGTGCCAGCAGCCTAGACAGGGCCAGCTACAATGAGCAGTTCTTC. Protein sequence: CASSLDRASYNEQFF.

The V gene is TRBV19, the J gene TRBJ1-5, with 9 bases that match TRBD1. V lost 5 bases to trimming and J lost 6 bases; unmatched junction nucleotides: 8. The V gene's germline CDR1 is LNHDA and CDR2 SQIVND (reference sequence). CDR3 size: 15 residues. In DNA form, the CDR3 reads TGTGCCAGTAGTCCCGGACAGGGGATTAGTCAGCCCCAGCATTTT. Amino acid sequence: CASSPGQGISQPQHF.

This chain's CDR3 is CASSRRVNTGELFF. CDR3 coding DNA: TGTGCCAGTAGTCGGAGGGTAAACACCGGGGAGCTGTTTTTT. V and J are TRBV19 and TRBJ2-2; possible D gene TRBD2, 6 bases. Germline V gene lookup returns CDR1 LNHDA and CDR2 SQIVND (reference sequence). The CDR3 is made up of 14 amino acids. The germline V and J ends were trimmed by 5 bases and 2 bases, with 9 bases remaining between them.

The CDR3: CASSSQRDRGIYEQYF. The DNA of the CDR3 is TGTGCCAGCAGCTCCCAGCGGGACAGGGGGATCTACGAGCAGTACTTC. This chain links TRBV7-9 with TRBJ2-7; 11 bases are shared with TRBD1. The germline V gene has CDR1 SEHNR and CDR2 FQNEAQ (reference sequence). The CDR3 covers 16 residues. The V and J ends lost 4 bases and 3 bases, in that order; junction bases with no gene match: 8.

V gene TRBV5-1 combines with J gene TRBJ2-7; TRBD2 might be the D (7 bases). Trimming removed 6 bases at V and 5 bases at J, with 15 bases between. The CDR3 runs 13 residues. CDR1 is SGHRS, CDR2 YFSETQ, per germline. CDR3 sequence (DNA): TGCGCCAGCACCGATTTAGGGGGGGACGAGCAGTACTTC. Translated, it gives CASTDLGGDEQYF.

The chain combines TRBV6-1 with TRBJ2-7; tentative D call: TRBD2 (6 bases). CDR1 is MNHNS, CDR2 SASEGT, per germline. The CDR3 totals 15 residues. The ends were cut back, 3 bases at V and 2 bases at J, with 14 bases in the middle. CDR3 in DNA: TGTGCCAGCAGTGACCCTAGCGCCCCTACCTACGAGCAGTACTTC. Encoded protein: CASSDPSAPTYEQYF.

The rearrangement joins TRBV9 to TRBJ1-6; D is ambiguous. The V gene's germline CDR1 is SGDLS and CDR2 YYNGEE. Trimming took 1 base from V and 8 from J, leaving 10 bases between them. The CDR3 contains 14 residues. Here the CDR3 DNA reads TGTGCCAGCAGCGTAAACAGTTATGATTCACCCCTCCACTTT. It codes for CASSVNSYDSPLHF.

The V gene is TRBV10-3, the J gene TRBJ2-1, with TRBD1 as a possible D gene (6 bases). CDR1 and CDR2 from the germline V gene are ENHRY and SYGVKD. This CDR3 region has 13 residues. V lost 2 bases to trimming and J lost 7 bases, with 9 bases between them. The CDR3 spells CAISEIGGNEQFF. The CDR3 DNA sequence: TGTGCCATCAGTGAGATAGGGGGAAATGAGCAGTTCTTC.

Here the CDR3 reads CASSKSGYGTENRNGYTF. CDR3 sequence (DNA): TGCGCCAGCAGCAAGAGTGGGTATGGGACAGAGAATCGAAATGGCTACACCTTC. This chain links TRBV10-2 with TRBJ1-2; 7 bases align to TRBD1. J gave up 6 bases and V 6 bases, and 22 bases lay outside the gene matches. The V gene's germline CDR1 is WSHSY and CDR2 SAAADI. The CDR3 extends over 18 amino acids.

The chain uses TRBV15 and TRBJ2-3, with a possible D match to TRBD2 (5 bases). The CDR3 has 16 amino acids. Germline V gene sequence: CDR1 LNHNV, CDR2 YYDKDF (reference sequence). V dropped 0 bases and J dropped 1 base, with 11 bases sitting between them. The CDR3 loop is CATSRDLTTRTDTQYF. The CDR3 coding sequence is TGTGCCACCAGCAGAGACCTGACTACTCGCACAGATACGCAGTATTTT.

The V gene is TRBV7-8, the J gene TRBJ2-1; D might be TRBD2 (6 bases). Germline V gene sequence: CDR1 SGHVS, CDR2 FQNEAQ. Trimming took 5 bases from V and 10 from J, leaving 15 bases between them. The CDR3 covers 13 residues. CDR3: CASSPEPSAEQFF. For the CDR3, the DNA is TGTGCCAGCAGCCCGGAACCTAGCGCCGAGCAGTTCTTC.